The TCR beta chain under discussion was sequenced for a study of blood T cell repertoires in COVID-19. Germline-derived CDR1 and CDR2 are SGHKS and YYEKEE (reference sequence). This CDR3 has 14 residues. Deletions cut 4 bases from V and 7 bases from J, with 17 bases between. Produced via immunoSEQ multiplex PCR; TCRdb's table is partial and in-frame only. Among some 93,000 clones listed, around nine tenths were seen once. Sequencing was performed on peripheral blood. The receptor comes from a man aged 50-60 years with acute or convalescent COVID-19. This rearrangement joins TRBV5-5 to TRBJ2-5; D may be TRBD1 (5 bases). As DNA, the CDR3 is TGTGCCAGCAGCCTGACAGATCTAAGTGGGACCCAGTACTTC. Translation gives CASSLTDLSGTQYF.